This entry lists 29 T cell receptor beta chains sequenced from one sample in a study of read filtering for tumor transcriptome and immune sequencing. Molecular barcoded adaptors covering alpha/delta and beta/gamma chains were used on 400 ng RNA. TCRdb ran MiXCR on the reads and lists one entry per CDR3 protein. This table has 25,000 or so distinct CDR3 sequences, 20% to 25% appearing once. The sequenced sample was a population of CD138-negative cells sorted from bone marrow. These receptor sequences come from a donor aged 40 or older with multiple myeloma.

This clonotype has ten or more counts. The chain is built from TRBV12-3 or TRBV12-4 and TRBJ2-5; 16 positions match TRBD2. Trimming removed 5 bases from V and 7 bases from J; junction bases left unmatched: 7. CDR3 length: 16 residues. CDR3 loop: CASSKGTSGRAGTQYF. The CDR3 DNA follows: TGTGCCAGCAGTAAGGGGACTAGCGGGAGGGCCGGGACCCAGTACTTC.

This clonotype was seen ten or more times. This rearrangement joins TRBV2 to TRBJ2-1; D possibly uses TRBD1 or TRBD2 (6 bases each). Trimming shortened V by 3 bases and J by 0 bases, and 12 bases separated the two germline ends. Looked up from germline, CDR1 is SNHLY and CDR2 is FYNNEI. The CDR3 is made up of 16 amino acids. For the CDR3, the DNA is TGTGCCAGCAGTGAGCGCGGGACATCCTCCTACAATGAGCAGTTCTTC. Its protein is CASSERGTSSYNEQFF.

The sample holds many counts of this clonotype. The gene calls are TRBV19 and TRBJ2-2; 14 bases are a match to TRBD2. V gave up 6 bases and J gave up 5 bases; unmatched junction bases: 8. CDR1 is LNHDA and CDR2 is SQIVND in the germline V gene (reference sequence). The CDR3 has 17 residues. The chain's CDR3 is CASRGGTSGRRTGELFF. In DNA, the CDR3 is TGTGCCAGTAGGGGTGGGACTAGCGGGAGAAGAACCGGGGAGCTGTTTTTT.

This clonotype is termed medium-sized. The V and J genes are TRBV7-9 and TRBJ2-7; 7 nucleotides match TRBD1. The germline V gene encodes CDR1 SEHNR and CDR2 FQNEAQ (reference sequence). The CDR3 length is 13 residues. J lost 6 bases, V lost 0 bases, and 2 bases had no gene match. The CDR3 region has the DNA TGTGCCAGCAGCTTAGCAGGGACAGTCGAGCAGTACTTC. Translating gives CASSLAGTVEQYF.

About this clonotype: Possible read error: a much larger clone is one base away. The chain recombines TRBV24-1 with TRBJ2-1; no clear D. CDR1 and CDR2 from the germline V gene are KGHDR and SFDVKD. The CDR3 length is 13 residues. The CDR3 reads CATSLARFNEQLF. CDR3 DNA sequence: TGTGCCACCAGCTTAGCTCGGTTCAATGAGCAGCTCTTC.

This clonotype was detected many times. The chain links TRBV18 to TRBJ2-5; 13 bases fit TRBD2. The germline gives CDR1 KGHSH, CDR2 LQKENI. V lost 1 base to trimming and J lost 4 bases; unmatched junction nucleotides: 9. CDR3 size: 18 residues. As DNA, the CDR3 is TGTGCCAGCTCACCACGGGGACTAGCGGGAAATCCCGGAGAGACCCAGTACTTC. This codes for CASSPRGLAGNPGETQYF.

This clonotype was seen repeatedly, ten times or more. V usage is TRBV28 and J usage is TRBJ2-1; D is possibly TRBD1 or TRBD2 (5 bases each). The length of the CDR3 is 15 residues. The germline V and J ends were trimmed by 6 bases and 2 bases, with 14 bases remaining between them. Germline CDR1 is MDHEN and CDR2 is SYDVKM. CDR3 bases: TGTGCCAGCAGGGGGGATACTGCGACCTACAATGAGCAGTTCTTC. Translation gives CASRGDTATYNEQFF.

This clonotype was counted a few times. DNA of the CDR3: TGTGCCAGCAGCTTAGCGGGAGGTGCCACCTACGAGCAGTACTTC. This codes for CASSLAGGATYEQYF. The chain carries TRBV7-9 and TRBJ2-7, with a possible D match to TRBD2 (6 bases). This CDR3 is built from 15 residues. Germline values: CDR1 SEHNR, CDR2 FQNEAQ (reference sequence). V was clipped by 0 bases and J by 2 bases, with 11 bases between them.

This clonotype was counted at least ten times. The CDR3 DNA is TGTGCCAGCAGCGTAGGGCGGCAGGGTGGTAGCGGGATCGAGACCCAGTACTTC. It translates to CASSVGRQGGSGIETQYF. The J gene is TRBJ2-5, the V gene TRBV9; 8 bases align to TRBD2. Losses at the gene ends were 0 bases for V and 5 bases for J; bases not matched to a gene: 15. The CDR3 extends over 18 amino acids. Germline CDR1 and CDR2: SGDLS and YYNGEE.

The table lists this clonotype with many counts. The gene calls are TRBV29-1 and TRBJ2-5; 9 nucleotides align to TRBD1. The CDR3 extends over 12 amino acids. CDR1 and CDR2 from the germline V gene are SQVTM and ANQGSEA. V was pared by 6 bases and J by 5 bases, with 4 bases of the junction left unmatched. The CDR3 DNA reads as TGCAGCGTGGACAGGGGAATGGAGACCCAGTACTTC. It yields the protein CSVDRGMETQYF.

This clonotype was counted at least ten times. V and J are TRBV7-3 and TRBJ2-3; tentatively, D is TRBD1 or TRBD2 (5 bases each). The CDR3 spans 15 residues. Between the trimmed V and J ends, which lost 5 bases and 4 bases, there was a span of 16 bases. CDR1 is SGHTA and CDR2 is FQGTGA in the germline V gene. CDR3: CASSPDGLGADTQYF. The CDR3 DNA follows: TGTGCCAGCAGCCCGGACGGGCTGGGGGCAGATACGCAGTATTTT.

This clonotype was counted many times. The chain has TRBV28 and TRBJ1-2; unclear D gene. Germline CDR1 is MDHEN and CDR2 is SYDVKM. The length of the CDR3 is 13 residues. V shed 2 bases and J shed 5 bases, with 9 bases lying between them. The CDR3 loop reads CASSLRERYGYTF. CDR3 nucleotides: TGTGCCAGCAGTTTAAGGGAGCGATATGGCTACACCTTC.

This clonotype came up a few times. The gene calls are TRBV5-1 and TRBJ2-1; D is perhaps TRBD2 (5 bases). The germline CDR1 and CDR2 sequences are SGHRS and YFSETQ. The CDR3 length is 13 residues. V shed 0 bases and J shed 15 bases, with 16 bases lying between them. The CDR3 DNA reads as TGCGCCAGCAGCTTGGGGCTAGCTCAAGGGTCGTTCTTC. Amino acid sequence: CASSLGLAQGSFF.

In this sample, this clonotype turned up a few times. CDR3 sequence (DNA): TGTGCCAGCAGCTTAGGGACTACAGATACGCAGTATTTT. It yields the protein CASSLGTTDTQYF. The chain combines TRBV7-3 with TRBJ2-3, with D tentatively TRBD2 (6 bases). The CDR3 totals 13 residues. Trimming stripped 2 bases from V and 3 bases from J, with 6 bases between. Germline loops: CDR1 SGHTA, CDR2 FQGTGA.

This clonotype was counted at least ten times. The V gene is TRBV5-1, the J gene TRBJ2-1, with a possible D match to TRBD2 (7 bases). Germline V lookup: CDR1 SGHRS, CDR2 YFSETQ. The V gene lost 4 bases and the J gene lost 6 bases, with 17 bases spanning the gap. The CDR3 totals 15 residues. CDR3 DNA sequence: TGCGCCAGCAGCCCCCGGGGGGCAGCGGGCAATGAGCAGTTCTTC. Translation: CASSPRGAAGNEQFF.

In this sample, this clonotype turned up many times. The chain recombines TRBV6-5 with TRBJ2-1; TRBD2 aligns across 9 bases. Germline CDR1 reads MNHEY; CDR2 reads SVGAGI. The CDR3 contains 16 residues. V lost 5 bases to trimming and J lost 9 bases; unmatched junction nucleotides: 14. The CDR3 region has the DNA TGTGCCAGCAGTCCCCTGTTGGCGGGAGGGCCTAGTGAGCAGTTCTTC. Translated: CASSPLLAGGPSEQFF.

This clonotype was counted many times. The gene calls are TRBV29-1 and TRBJ2-1, with 7 bases lining up with TRBD2. J lost 2 bases, V lost 4 bases, and 8 bases had no gene match. This CDR3 is 15 amino acids long. Germline CDR1 and CDR2: SQVTM and ANQGSEA. The CDR3 bases are TGCAGCGTTGTCGGGGCCGCGGGAGCCTACAATGAGCAGTTCTTC. Protein sequence: CSVVGAAGAYNEQFF.

The sample holds many counts of this clonotype. The chain combines TRBV7-9 with TRBJ2-2, with 7 bases fitting TRBD2. J lost 7 bases, V lost 5 bases, and 10 bases had no gene match. The germline CDR1 and CDR2 sequences are SEHNR and FQNEAQ (reference sequence). The CDR3 has 15 amino acids. CDR3 DNA sequence: TGTGCCAGCAGCCGCGGAGCGGGATCTAGCGGGGAGCTGTTTTTT. It specifies CASSRGAGSSGELFF. The variable domain in full, completed from reference TRBV7-9 and TRBJ2-2, reads DTGVSQNPRHKITKRGQNVTFRCDPISEHNRLYWYRQTLGQGPEFLTYFQNEAQLEKSRLLSDRFSAERPKGSFSTLEIQRTEQGDSAMYLCASSRGAGSSGELFFGEGSRLTVL.

This clonotype was recorded many times. The chain is built from TRBV20-1 and TRBJ2-7; maybe TRBD2 (5 bases). Germline-derived CDR1 and CDR2 are DFQATT and SNEGSKA (reference sequence). V was pared by 3 bases and J by 6 bases, with 18 bases between. This CDR3 spans 14 amino acids. The CDR3, as DNA: TGCAGTGCTAGTGAATGGACTCTCTCCGGCGAGCAGTACTTC. Amino acids: CSASEWTLSGEQYF.

This clonotype was seen at least ten times. V gene TRBV7-2 combines with J gene TRBJ2-2; D is ambiguous. This CDR3 has 14 amino acids. The ends were cut back, 1 base at V and 2 bases at J, with 5 bases in the middle. Per germline, CDR1 SGHTA and CDR2 FQGNSA. The CDR3 DNA follows: TGTGCCAGCAGCTTAGTTGAAAACACCGGGGAGCTGTTTTTT. Encoded protein: CASSLVENTGELFF.

Comments on this clonotype: A junction boundary mismatches the germline segment, possibly from a read error. The chain has TRBV6-1 and TRBJ2-1, with unresolved D. Germline V CDR1 and CDR2: MNHNS, SASEGT. The CDR3 loop spans 16 amino acids. In nucleotides, the CDR3 is TGTGCCAGCAGTGAAGCACAACGAATCTCCTACAGTGAGCAGTTCTTC. Translated: CASSEAQRISYSEQFF.

This clonotype has ten or more counts. This chain links TRBV5-4 with TRBJ2-1, with 10 bases identical to TRBD2. Per germline, CDR1 SGHNT and CDR2 YYREEE (reference sequence). The CDR3 runs to 15 residues. Trimming took 4 bases from V and 2 from J; bases not matched to a gene: 3. The CDR3 spells CASSRTSGTYNEQFF. The DNA for the CDR3 is TGTGCCAGCAGCCGGACTAGCGGAACCTACAATGAGCAGTTCTTC.

This clonotype was seen repeatedly, ten times or more. The chain recombines TRBV28 with TRBJ2-7; possibly TRBD2 for D (6 bases). This CDR3 comprises 16 residues. Germline CDR1 MDHEN, CDR2 SYDVKM. The ends were cut back, 6 bases at V and 0 bases at J, with 18 bases in the middle. CDR3 bases: TGTGCCAGCAGAAGGGCCCGGGACTCAAGCTCCTACGAGCAGTACTTC. Translation: CASRRARDSSSYEQYF.

This clonotype occurred a few times. A much larger clone differs from this one at a single base, so this may be a read error. This CDR3 is CASSLGRGTYNEQFF. CDR3 sequence (DNA): TGTGCCAGCAGCCTTGGGCGGGGAACCTACAATGAGCAGTTCTTC. The chain joins TRBV11-2 to TRBJ2-1; tentative D call: TRBD2 (6 bases). V lost 5 bases and J lost 2, with 13 bases in between. This CDR3 is built from 15 residues. Germline V CDR1 and CDR2: SGHAT, FQNNGV.

Many counts were recorded for this clonotype. The chain is built from TRBV30 and TRBJ1-1; 9 nucleotides line up with TRBD1. J lost 6 bases, V lost 2 bases, and 4 bases had no gene match. The CDR3 has 13 amino acids. The germline V gene has CDR1 GTSNPN and CDR2 SVGIG (reference sequence). CDR3 sequence: CAWSTTGGSEAFF. CDR3 nucleotide sequence: TGTGCCTGGAGTACCACAGGGGGCTCTGAAGCTTTCTTT.

Many counts were recorded for this clonotype. The DNA of the CDR3 is TGTGCCAGCAGCCAAGTTCGCTTCGAGCAGTACTTC. This sequence encodes CASSQVRFEQYF. V and J are TRBV3-1 and TRBJ2-7; no clear D gene. CDR3 length equals 12 residues. The germline CDR1 and CDR2 sequences are LGHDT and YNNKEL (reference sequence). V dropped 1 base and J dropped 6 bases, with 7 bases sitting between them.

Remarks on this clonotype: This may be a read error: a much more frequent sequence differs by one nucleotide. This chain connects TRBV6-2 or TRBV6-3 to TRBJ1-5; TRBD1 is a possible D gene (5 bases). There are 15 residues in the CDR3. Trimming took 7 bases from V and 2 from J, leaving 15 bases between them. Germline lookup yields CDR1 MNHEY and CDR2 SVGEGT. In DNA form, the CDR3 reads TGTGCCAGCACCTCTGGGAGGGGACGCAATCAGCCCCAGCATTTT. It specifies CASTSGRGRNQPQHF.

For this clonotype: This may stem from a read error, because a much larger clone lies one nucleotide away. The CDR3 spells CASSSWTSEAKNIQYF. CDR3 nucleotide sequence: TGTGCCAGCAGCTCCTGGACCTCGGAAGCCAAAAACATTCAGTACTTC. The chain carries TRBV11-2 and TRBJ2-4; D is unresolved. This CDR3 has 16 residues. Germline CDR1 reads SGHAT; CDR2 reads FQNNGV. The germline V and J ends were trimmed by 4 bases and 0 bases, with 13 bases remaining between them.

The table lists this clonotype with many counts. The chain joins TRBV29-1 to TRBJ2-6; 10 nucleotides match TRBD1. CDR3 length: 17 amino acids. Germline loops: CDR1 SQVTM, CDR2 ANQGSEA. The ends lost 5 bases at V and 2 bases at J; junction bases unmatched: 9. CDR3 protein: CSVLTGGSYAGANVLTF. The CDR3 DNA is TGCAGCGTTCTGACAGGGGGCAGTTACGCTGGGGCCAACGTCCTGACTTTC.